The 20 T cell receptor beta chains given below trace back to one sample, sequenced in a study of T cell responses to AZD1222 COVID-19 vaccine. The protocol was immunoSEQ multiplex PCR, while the TCRdb copy is restricted to in-frame clones and leaves out a portion. This sample has some 120,000 clones, with about 87% found just once. Sequenced here: peripheral blood, sampled on day 0 of AZD1222 vaccination. These receptors originate from an adult in good health.

The V and J genes are TRBV2 and TRBJ1-2; perhaps TRBD1 as D (6 bases). The CDR3 is 14 residues long. Trimming shortened V by 2 bases and J by 1 base, and 8 bases separated the two germline ends. CDR1 and CDR2 from the germline V gene are SNHLY and FYNNEI. DNA for the CDR3: TGTGCCAGCAGTGAACAGGGGAATAACTATGGCTACACCTTC. Amino acids: CASSEQGNNYGYTF.

For the CDR3, the DNA is TGTGCCAGCAGTGAACGCTTTCGGCAGGAGAACACTGAAGCTTTCTTT. Translated: CASSERFRQENTEAFF. The V gene is TRBV6-1, the J gene TRBJ1-1; D ambiguous. From germline, CDR1 is MNHNS and CDR2 SASEGT. The CDR3 is 16 amino acids. V was shortened by 2 bases and J by 1 base, with 14 bases between the two germline ends.

V usage is TRBV6-5 and J usage is TRBJ1-2; no firm D call. The germline V and J ends were trimmed by 6 bases and 6 bases, with 14 bases remaining between them. This CDR3 is 13 amino acids long. Germline V gene lookup returns CDR1 MNHEY and CDR2 SVGAGI. As DNA, the CDR3 is TGTGCCAGCAGATCCCCGGGTTCAGATGGCTACACCTTC. Its protein is CASRSPGSDGYTF.

The J gene is TRBJ2-7, the V gene TRBV19, with D perhaps matching TRBD1 (5 bases). The CDR3 has 14 residues. The germline gives CDR1 LNHDA, CDR2 SQIVND (reference sequence). V was trimmed by 2 bases and J by 4 bases, leaving 12 bases between them. The CDR3 region is CASSIRQSGYEQYF. CDR3 nucleotide sequence: TGTGCCAGTAGTATACGACAGAGTGGGTACGAGCAGTACTTC. Combining the CDR3 with reference TRBV19 and TRBJ2-7 gives the whole variable domain DGGITQSPKYLFRKEGQNVTLSCEQNLNHDAMYWYRQDPGQGLRLIYYSQIVNDFQKGDIAEGYSVSREKKESFPLTVTSAQKNPTAFYLCASSIRQSGYEQYFGPGTRLTVT.

The chain combines TRBV14 with TRBJ1-2; D gene ambiguous. CDR1 is SGHDN, CDR2 FVKESK, per germline. CDR3 size: 13 residues. V shed 4 bases and J shed 8 bases, with 14 bases lying between them. CDR3 sequence (DNA): TGTGCCAGCAGCCCGATTGTAGCGGAGGGCTACACCTTC. Translating it yields CASSPIVAEGYTF. The whole variable domain, remainder taken from reference TRBV14 and TRBJ1-2, is EAGVTQFPSHSVIEKGQTVTLRCDPISGHDNLYWYRRVMGKEIKFLLHFVKESKQDESGMPNNRFLAERTGGTYSTLKVQPAELEDSGVYFCASSPIVAEGYTFGSGTRLTVV.

V gene TRBV6-5 combines with J gene TRBJ1-1; D remains unclear. The CDR3 runs 14 residues. Looked up from germline, CDR1 is MNHEY and CDR2 is SVGAGI. The V gene lost 2 bases and the J gene lost 1 base, with 8 bases spanning the gap. CDR3 DNA sequence: TGTGCCAGCAGTTACGGTCAGCCGAACACTGAAGCTTTCTTT. As protein: CASSYGQPNTEAFF.

CDR3: CASSQDRGGSQPQHF. As DNA, the CDR3 is TGTGCCAGCAGCCAAGATAGGGGGGGGAGTCAGCCCCAGCATTTT. This chain links TRBV3-1 (or the pseudogene TRBV3-2) with TRBJ1-5, with a weak D call TRBD1 (6 bases). Deletions cut 0 bases from V and 6 bases from J, with 12 bases between. The germline V gene has CDR1 LGHDT and CDR2 YNNKEL (reference sequence). The CDR3 loop spans 15 amino acids.

The chain uses TRBV19 and TRBJ2-7, with D perhaps being TRBD1 or TRBD2 (5 bases each). The CDR3 loop spans 14 amino acids. Trimming left V 3 bases short and J 3 bases short, with 12 bases between. From germline, CDR1 is LNHDA and CDR2 SQIVND (reference sequence). CDR3 amino acids: CASSINPGSYEQYF. CDR3 bases: TGTGCCAGTAGTATCAACCCAGGGAGCTACGAGCAGTACTTC. The full variable domain, with the rest looked up from reference TRBV19 and TRBJ2-7, is DGGITQSPKYLFRKEGQNVTLSCEQNLNHDAMYWYRQDPGQGLRLIYYSQIVNDFQKGDIAEGYSVSREKKESFPLTVTSAQKNPTAFYLCASSINPGSYEQYFGPGTRLTVT.

The CDR3 protein is CASSYSNPGEETQYF. CDR3 DNA sequence: TGTGCCAGCAGTTACTCGAACCCGGGAGAAGAGACCCAGTACTTC. The chain couples TRBV6-5 to TRBJ2-5, with a tentative D call TRBD2 (6 bases). Per the germline V gene, CDR1 is MNHEY and CDR2 is SVGAGI. V was clipped by 0 bases and J by 3 bases, with 11 bases between them. This CDR3 region has 15 residues.

The rearrangement joins TRBV15 to TRBJ2-7; perhaps TRBD2 as D (7 bases). Trimming stripped 1 base from V and 2 bases from J, with 9 bases between. Per the germline V gene, CDR1 is LNHNV and CDR2 is YYDKDF (reference sequence). The CDR3 is 14 amino acids. The CDR3 loop reads CATSRGEGAYEQYF. For the CDR3, the DNA is TGTGCCACCAGCAGAGGGGAGGGGGCCTACGAGCAGTACTTC. Together with reference TRBV15 and TRBJ2-7, the CDR3 gives the full variable domain: DAMVIQNPRYQVTQFGKPVTLSCSQTLNHNVMYWYQQKSSQAPKLLFHYYDKDFNNEADTPDNFQSRRPNTSFCFLDIRSPGLGDTAMYLCATSRGEGAYEQYFGPGTRLTVT.

The rearrangement links TRBV5-1 to TRBJ1-3; TRBD1 is a possible D gene (5 bases). CDR1 SGHRS and CDR2 YFSETQ come from the germline V gene. V lost 4 bases and J lost 0, with 11 bases in between. CDR3 length equals 15 residues. CDR3 DNA sequence: TGCGCCAGCAGCAAGGACACCAACTCTGGAAACACCATATATTTT. It encodes CASSKDTNSGNTIYF.

The chain joins TRBV10-3 to TRBJ1-2; possible D gene TRBD1, 6 bases. Germline CDR1 and CDR2: ENHRY and SYGVKD. V dropped 3 bases and J dropped 8 bases, with 13 bases sitting between them. The CDR3 contains 13 residues. The CDR3 bases are TGTGCCATCAGTGATTTGGGGGCAGGGGGCTACACCTTC. Encoded protein: CAISDLGAGGYTF.

The rearrangement joins TRBV7-8 to TRBJ1-5; D possibly corresponds to TRBD1 (6 bases). The V and J ends lost 6 bases and 5 bases respectively, with 14 bases between them. The CDR3 is 14 residues long. Germline-derived CDR1 and CDR2 are SGHVS and FQNEAQ. The CDR3 protein is CASSPRDIYQPQHF. The CDR3 DNA reads TGTGCCAGCAGTCCAAGGGACATCTATCAGCCCCAGCATTTT. The complete variable domain, with remaining parts taken from reference TRBV7-8 and TRBJ1-5, reads GAGVSQSPRYKVAKRGQDVALRCDPISGHVSLFWYQQALGQGPEFLTYFQNEAQLDKSGLPSDRFFAERPEGSVSTLKIQRTQQEDSAVYLCASSPRDIYQPQHFGDGTRLSIL.

This clone was seen just once. This rearrangement joins TRBV3-1 (or the pseudogene TRBV3-2) to TRBJ1-1, with D maybe TRBD1 (6 bases). V was trimmed by 0 bases and J by 8 bases, leaving 10 bases between them. CDR1 is LGHDT, CDR2 YNNKEL, per germline (reference sequence). The CDR3 loop spans 13 amino acids. CDR3 DNA: TGTGCCAGCAGCCAAGATTGGACAGCCGAAGCTTTCTTT. It yields the protein CASSQDWTAEAFF.

The V and J genes are TRBV19 and TRBJ1-1; D perhaps matches TRBD1 (6 bases). The CDR3 spans 14 residues. Deletions cut 3 bases from V and 5 bases from J, with 13 bases between. Germline CDR1 reads LNHDA; CDR2 reads SQIVND (reference sequence). The DNA for the CDR3 is TGTGCCAGTAGTATTGAGGGGGTAAAGACTGAAGCTTTCTTT. This codes for CASSIEGVKTEAFF.

The rearrangement uses TRBV4-1 and TRBJ2-3, with 8 positions matching TRBD2. CDR1 is MGHRA and CDR2 is YSYEKL in the germline V gene. Losses at the gene ends were 5 bases for V and 5 bases for J; bases not matched to a gene: 3. This CDR3 comprises 13 residues. CDR3 loop: CASSSRGEDTQYF. Here the CDR3 DNA reads TGCGCCAGCAGCTCGCGGGGGGAAGATACGCAGTATTTT.

J is TRBJ2-2 and V is TRBV6-2 or TRBV6-3, with 9 positions matching TRBD2. Germline trimming cut 3 bases from V and 4 bases from J; bases unmatched to any gene: 12. This CDR3 contains 18 residues. Germline CDR1 and CDR2: MNHEY and SVGEGT. Here the CDR3 reads CASSYFRGRAKSTGELFF. CDR3 DNA sequence: TGTGCCAGCAGTTATTTTCGCGGGAGGGCCAAGAGCACCGGGGAGCTGTTTTTT.

The V gene is TRBV7-8, the J gene TRBJ2-7; 9 nucleotides match TRBD1. V lost 5 bases to trimming and J lost 3 bases; unmatched junction nucleotides: 2. This CDR3 is built from 13 residues. Germline CDR1 and CDR2: SGHVS and FQNEAQ. CDR3 bases: TGTGCCAGCAGCCGGGACAGGGACTACGAGCAGTACTTC. This codes for CASSRDRDYEQYF.

A note on this clone: The same CDR3 is also encoded by other DNA sequences in this sample. This sequence joins TRBV5-1 and TRBJ1-1; D is ambiguous. V was pared by 4 bases and J by 0 bases, with 7 bases between. This CDR3 region has 13 residues. Germline loops: CDR1 SGHRS, CDR2 YFSETQ. The CDR3 loop reads CASSPGMNTEAFF. DNA for the CDR3: TGCGCCAGCAGCCCCGGGATGAACACTGAAGCTTTCTTT.

The chain carries TRBV25-1 and TRBJ2-5; unclear D gene. Germline values: CDR1 MGHDK, CDR2 SYGVNS. This CDR3 region has 13 residues. Trimming shortened V by 5 bases and J by 5 bases, and 12 bases separated the two germline ends. CDR3 coding DNA: TGTGCCAGCAGTTTTAGTAGTATGGAGACCCAGTACTTC. Translating gives CASSFSSMETQYF.